Shown below are 16 T cell receptor beta chains from a single sample sequenced in a study of blood T cell repertoires in COVID-19. Produced via immunoSEQ multiplex PCR; TCRdb's table is partial and in-frame only. The sample has some 190,000 clones, about 85% seen once; the top ten hold about 4.9%. What was sequenced was peripheral blood. Every receptor here comes from an elderly woman with acute or convalescent COVID-19.

The chain combines TRBV9 with TRBJ2-5, with D perhaps TRBD2 (5 bases). This CDR3 is built from 14 residues. Germline assignment: CDR1 SGDLS and CDR2 YYNGEE. V was clipped by 0 bases and J by 2 bases, with 8 bases between them. CDR3 nucleotides: TGTGCCAGCAGCGTAGGGACTGCGCAAGAGACCCAGTACTTC. Residues: CASSVGTAQETQYF.

The chain couples TRBV6-2 or TRBV6-3 to TRBJ2-5; D might be TRBD1 (6 bases). Germline assignment: CDR1 MNHEY and CDR2 SVGEGT. The V end was cut by 2 bases, the J end by 1 base, with 17 bases between. This CDR3 region has 17 residues. The CDR3 spells CASSYPKYRVPQETQYF. In DNA form, the CDR3 reads TGTGCCAGCAGTTACCCCAAATACAGGGTCCCCCAAGAGACCCAGTACTTC.

The V gene is TRBV28, the J gene TRBJ2-1; 11 nucleotides align to TRBD2. Trimming at V came to 7 bases and at J to 6 bases, leaving 14 bases not matched to a gene. CDR1 and CDR2 from the germline V gene are MDHEN and SYDVKM. The CDR3 loop spans 17 amino acids. CDR3 bases: TGTGCCAGCACACCGACACAACTAGCGGGAGTAGGCAATGAGCAGTTCTTC. Amino acid sequence: CASTPTQLAGVGNEQFF. The full variable domain, its missing parts supplied by reference TRBV28 and TRBJ2-1, is DVKVTQSSRYLVKRTGEKVFLECVQDMDHENMFWYRQDPGLGLRLIYFSYDVKMKEKGDIPEGYSVSREKKERFSLILESASTNQTSMYLCASTPTQLAGVGNEQFFGPGTRLTVL.

The chain links TRBV9 to TRBJ2-7; 8 bases are a match to TRBD1. The CDR3 loop spans 15 amino acids. J gave up 0 bases and V 0 bases, and 2 bases lay outside the gene matches. Germline CDR1 and CDR2: SGDLS and YYNGEE. CDR3 amino acids: CASSVAGGVSYEQYF. The CDR3, as DNA: TGTGCCAGCAGCGTAGCAGGGGGCGTCTCCTACGAGCAGTACTTC.

V is TRBV7-8 and J is TRBJ1-1; TRBD1 is a possible D gene (5 bases). The V and J ends lost 2 bases and 4 bases respectively, with 14 bases between them. In germline, CDR1 is SGHVS, CDR2 FQNEAQ. This CDR3 region has 15 residues. The CDR3: CASSLISGGVTEAFF. The DNA for the CDR3 is TGTGCCAGCAGCTTAATCTCGGGGGGGGTCACTGAAGCTTTCTTT.

The V call is TRBV7-2, the J call TRBJ1-5, with 8 positions matching TRBD1. Looked up from germline, CDR1 is SGHTA and CDR2 is FQGNSA. CDR3 length: 17 residues. J lost 4 bases, V lost 5 bases, and 13 bases had no gene match. The CDR3 DNA sequence: TGTGCCAGCAGCCCCCGACAGGGGAATTTTGGAAATCAGCCCCAGCATTTT. Translated, it gives CASSPRQGNFGNQPQHF.

The chain joins TRBV7-2 to TRBJ1-5; D unclear. The germline V gene has CDR1 SGHTA and CDR2 FQGNSA. This CDR3 contains 15 residues. V was clipped by 5 bases and J by 1 base, with 12 bases between them. The CDR3 is CASSPPGLSNQPQHF. Here the CDR3 DNA reads TGTGCCAGCAGCCCCCCCGGACTAAGCAATCAGCCCCAGCATTTT. The full variable domain, its missing parts supplied by reference TRBV7-2 and TRBJ1-5, is GAGVSQSPSNKVTEKGKDVELRCDPISGHTALYWYRQSLGQGLEFLIYFQGNSAPDKSGLPSDRFSAERTGGSVSTLTIQRTQQEDSAVYLCASSPPGLSNQPQHFGDGTRLSIL.

The CDR3, as DNA: TGTGCCAGCAGCCCAGACAGGGGGGTGGAGACCCAGTACTTC. Translating gives CASSPDRGVETQYF. The V gene is TRBV7-2, the J gene TRBJ2-5; 9 nucleotides align to TRBD1. Trimming cost V 5 bases and J 5 bases; bases outside gene matches: 6. There are 14 residues in the CDR3. Germline V lookup: CDR1 SGHTA, CDR2 FQGNSA.

J is TRBJ2-7 and V is TRBV7-8; 9 nucleotides line up with TRBD2. The CDR3 sequence is 15 residues long. Germline loops: CDR1 SGHVS, CDR2 FQNEAQ. The trim removed 4 bases at V and 3 bases at J, leaving 7 bases unmatched. CDR3 bases: TGTGCCAGCAGCTCCTTAGCGGGAGTCGGCTACGAGCAGTACTTC. The encoded protein is CASSSLAGVGYEQYF.

The chain uses TRBV20-1 and TRBJ1-2, with 12 positions matching TRBD1. CDR1 and CDR2 (germline): DFQATT, SNEGSKA (reference sequence). The CDR3 totals 14 residues. Trimming took 5 bases from V and 4 from J; bases not matched to a gene: 5. The CDR3 protein is CSARGTGGIYGYTF. The CDR3 DNA reads TGCAGTGCTCGTGGGACAGGGGGCATCTATGGCTACACCTTC.

The genes are TRBV18 and TRBJ1-1; D perhaps matches TRBD1 (5 bases). The CDR3 length is 15 residues. Germline lookup yields CDR1 KGHSH and CDR2 LQKENI. Trimming stripped 4 bases from V and 1 base from J, with 13 bases between. The CDR3 DNA follows: TGTGCCAGCTCACAAACCGCAACAGGGAACACTGAAGCTTTCTTT. Translation gives CASSQTATGNTEAFF.

The rearrangement uses TRBV19 and TRBJ2-2, with 12 nucleotides matching TRBD1. The CDR3 extends over 17 amino acids. Germline CDR1 and CDR2: LNHDA and SQIVND (reference sequence). The trim removed 3 bases at V and 8 bases at J, leaving 10 bases unmatched. The CDR3 loop reads CASSIFMGQGAAGELFF. The CDR3 DNA reads TGTGCCAGTAGTATTTTTATGGGACAGGGGGCGGCGGGGGAGCTGTTTTTT.

The genes are TRBV4-1 and TRBJ2-5; a possible D gene is TRBD1 (5 bases). CDR1 is MGHRA, CDR2 YSYEKL, per germline. CDR3 length: 15 amino acids. The V end was cut by 8 bases, the J end by 6 bases, with 22 bases between. The CDR3 loop reads CASGPTVGAFKTQYF. In DNA form, the CDR3 reads TGCGCCAGCGGACCCACCGTTGGGGCGTTTAAGACCCAGTACTTC.

The V call is TRBV18, the J call TRBJ1-1, with D maybe TRBD1 (5 bases). CDR1 is KGHSH, CDR2 LQKENI, per germline. The V gene lost 1 base and the J gene lost 9 bases, with 12 bases spanning the gap. This CDR3 is built from 13 residues. As DNA, the CDR3 is TGTGCCAGCTCACCACGGCGGGACGAAAAAGCTTTCTTT. Its translation is CASSPRRDEKAFF.

The V gene is TRBV11-2, the J gene TRBJ2-1; TRBD2 agrees at 7 bases. Germline CDR1 is SGHAT and CDR2 is FQNNGV. J lost 7 bases, V lost 6 bases, and 12 bases had no gene match. The CDR3 is made up of 15 amino acids. CDR3 in DNA: TGTGCCAGCAGACGGGTAGGGCGGGAGCCGAATGAGCAGTTCTTC. This sequence encodes CASRRVGREPNEQFF.

A word on this clone: Other DNA variants within this sample encode the same CDR3. The J gene is TRBJ1-4, the V gene TRBV5-1; no clear D. Germline V CDR1 and CDR2: SGHRS, YFSETQ. The CDR3 length is 15 residues. V shed 0 bases and J shed 1 base, with 7 bases lying between them. In DNA, the CDR3 is TGCGCCAGCAGCTTGGCCGGGAGAACTAATGAAAAACTGTTTTTT. The encoded protein is CASSLAGRTNEKLFF.